These T cell receptor beta chains were read from a single sample in a study of cytomegalovirus exposure and HLA in healthy donors. Assay: immunoSEQ multiplex PCR; the TCRdb copy retains only in-frame clones and omits some. The table records roughly 140,000 clones, 70% to 80% of them present only once. The sequenced sample was PBMCs. These receptors were collected from a woman between 50 and 59 years old in good health and CMV-seronegative. Each CDR3 is given with its conserved first and last residue. The order of the fields is clone size, J gene, V gene, D gene, CDR3 DNA, CDR3 protein. A D gene is named only where the DNA matches it firmly. Only some rows state a clone size, as once, few, many or a class for expanded clones.

- | TRBJ1-4 | TRBV19 | TRBD1 | TGTGCCAGTAGGCCCCTGACAGGGGGCGGTGAAAAACTGTTTTTT | CASRPLTGGGEKLFF
- | TRBJ2-7 | TRBV13 | TRBD1 | TGTGCCAGCAGCACGGGACAGGGGGCAACCTACGAGCAGTACTTC | CASSTGQGATYEQYF
- | TRBJ2-1 | TRBV7-2 | - | TGTGCCAGCAGCCTTGGTTTAGTAAATGAGCAGTTCTTC | CASSLGLVNEQFF
- | TRBJ2-7 | TRBV9 | - | TGTGCCAGCAGCGTAGGGGCATCCTACGAGCAGTACTTC | CASSVGASYEQYF
- | TRBJ2-3 | TRBV5-1 | TRBD2 | TGCGCCAGCAGTCCGGGGGGGACTGGGGATACGCAGTATTTT | CASSPGGTGDTQYF
- | TRBJ2-7 | TRBV5-4 | - | TGTGCCAGCAGCTGGGCAGGGGTGACCTACGAGCAGTACTTC | CASSWAGVTYEQYF
- | TRBJ1-5 | TRBV19 | TRBD1 | TGTGCCAGTAGCCAGGGGGCGGTTCAGCCCCAGCATTTT | CASSQGAVQPQHF
- | TRBJ2-7 | TRBV6-1 | - | TGTGCCAGCAGTGAAGCGGGGGCCCTCAGCTCCTACGAGCAGTACTTC | CASSEAGALSSYEQYF
- | TRBJ1-1 | TRBV11-2 | TRBD1 | TGTGCCAGCAGCTTAGGGACAGGTGCCAGGAGGAGCACTGAAGCTTTCTTT | CASSLGTGARRSTEAFF
- | TRBJ1-2 | TRBV4-1 | - | TGCGCCAGCAGCTCCACCCGGTACGGCTACACCTTC | CASSSTRYGYTF
- | TRBJ1-2 | TRBV19 | - | TGTGCCAGTAGATCCTTAGGGGGATCCTATGGCTACACCTTC | CASRSLGGSYGYTF
- | TRBJ1-5 | TRBV7-2 | TRBD1 | TGTGCCAGCAGCTTAGTCGGGACAGGGAGCAGCAATCAGCCCCAGCATTTT | CASSLVGTGSSNQPQHF
- | TRBJ2-7 | TRBV2 | - | TGTGCCAGCATTCCTCACAGGGAGGGCGGCGAGCAGTACTTC | CASIPHREGGEQYF
- | TRBJ2-7 | TRBV5-1 | TRBD2 | TGCGCCAGCAGCTTGGCACCTAGCGGGGGGATAGGGGAGCAGTACTTC | CASSLAPSGGIGEQYF
once | TRBJ2-7 | TRBV2 | TRBD2 | TGTGCCAGCAGTCCCGTGACTAGCGGGGGGGCCGAGCAGTACTTC | CASSPVTSGGAEQYF
- | TRBJ2-2 | TRBV28 | TRBD1 | TGTGCCAGCACTCCAGGGGGCCACCTGGGAGGTAGCACCGGGGAGCTGTTTTTT | CASTPGGHLGGSTGELFF
few | TRBJ2-4 | TRBV10-3 | - | TGTGCCATCAGTGAGTCGACAGTAGCCAAAAACATTCAGTACTTC | CAISESTVAKNIQYF
- | TRBJ2-5 | TRBV2 | TRBD2 | TGTGCCAGCGGCCCTAGCGGGGGGATAGAGACCCAGTACTTC | CASGPSGGIETQYF
few | TRBJ1-5 | TRBV27 | - | TGTGCCAGCAGTTTATCGAGGGGACATTATAGCAATCAGCCCCAGCATTTT | CASSLSRGHYSNQPQHF
- | TRBJ2-3 | TRBV28 | TRBD2 | TGTGCCAGCAGTCCACCTAGCGGGGGGGCCATTACGCAGTATTTT | CASSPPSGGAITQYF
few | TRBJ1-2 | TRBV27 | - | TGTGCCAGCAGTTTGCCCGGAGATGGCTACACCTTC | CASSLPGDGYTF
- | TRBJ1-5 | TRBV19 | - | TGTGCCAGTAGTGAACAGGGATTTAATCAGCCCCAGCATTTT | CASSEQGFNQPQHF
few | TRBJ2-1 | TRBV25-1 | TRBD2 | TGTGCCAGCAGTAAAGCGGGGTCCTACAATGAGCAGTTCTTC | CASSKAGSYNEQFF
- | TRBJ1-6 | TRBV7-2 | - | TGTGCCAGCAGTTATCAGGGGCCTAATTCACCCCTCCACTTT | CASSYQGPNSPLHF
- | TRBJ2-7 | TRBV29-1 | TRBD1 | TGCAGCGTTGGGGACAGGGTTTATGAGCAGTACTTC | CSVGDRVYEQYF
- | TRBJ1-3 | TRBV7-2 | - | TGTGCCAGCAGCTTAGGGCCTCTCCCGGGGGGAAACACCATATATTTT | CASSLGPLPGGNTIYF
- | TRBJ1-4 | TRBV2 | - | TGTGCCAGCAGTGAAACTCGAGGGGGTCGGTGTCGACTGTTTTTT | CASSETRGGRCRLFF
- | TRBJ2-2 | TRBV7-9 | TRBD1 | TGTGCCAGCAGCTCCTCCGGGACAGGGAACACCGGGGAGCTGTTTTTT | CASSSSGTGNTGELFF
few | TRBJ2-7 | TRBV11-3 | - | TGTGCCAGCAGCTTAGATCACTACGAGCAGTACTTC | CASSLDHYEQYF
- | TRBJ1-2 | TRBV6-1 | - | TGTGCCAGCAGTGATCAGGGGACTAACTATGGCTACACCTTC | CASSDQGTNYGYTF